Reported below is one TCR beta chain. The target antigen is unknown. This specimen belongs to a study of CD8 T cells in ankylosing spondylitis. Study observations and caveats: In ankylosing spondylitis blood, a motif of seven or eight highly homologous TCR beta variants appeared characteristic.

TCRdb itself ran the 5' RACE reads through MiXCR, one entry per CDR3 protein. The table has tens of thousands of distinct CDR3 sequences, roughly 8.8% seen once. The CDR3 consists of 15 residues. Germline V gene sequence: CDR1 LGHNT, CDR2 FRNRAP. V was cut by 2 bases and J by 5 bases, with 10 bases left in between. The chain employs TRBV12-5 and TRBJ1-6; D call uncertain. This TCR was sampled from a male donor with ankylosing spondylitis. The sequenced sample was blood, either unsorted or a sorted T cell fraction (not recorded which). As DNA, the CDR3 is TGTGCTAGTGGTTTGACGGGGTCCAATAATTCACCCCTCCACTTT. This encodes CASGLTGSNNSPLHF.